This T cell receptor (beta chain) was sequenced for a study of T-cell reconstitution after alpha-beta-depleted transplantation in children. Study findings and constraints: Certain patients had high TCRbeta diversity at day 60, and it came from recipient T cells and thymic progenitors that survived. By about two months after transplant, alpha-beta T cells reportedly arose from several hundred graft clones that had expanded.

Preparation of the TCRbeta library used unique molecular identifiers. TCRdb independently ran MiXCR on the PCR reads; one entry per CDR3 protein. This table has 200,000 to 250,000 distinct CDR3 sequences, roughly 9.1% appearing once. This clonotype has more than one count but fewer than ten. Its antigen is unknown. Trimming stripped 2 bases from V and 7 bases from J, with 26 bases between. The germline V gene has CDR1 GTSNPN and CDR2 SVGIG (reference sequence). The CDR3 is 17 residues long. The sample consisted of PBMCs, mostly from graft donor cells, taken 360 days after TCRalphabeta/CD19-depleted stem cell transplant. This chain joins TRBV30 and TRBJ2-5, with D perhaps given as TRBD1 or TRBD2 (7 bases each). The sequence was obtained from a male patient aged 2 to 10 who had a stem cell transplant for acute myeloid leukemia, so the T cells may come from the graft donor. The CDR3 protein is CAWSWGGRQGFGGTQYF. The DNA of the CDR3 is TGTGCCTGGAGTTGGGGGGGGAGACAGGGATTCGGAGGGACCCAGTACTTC.